This passage covers 21 T cell receptor beta chains from one sample sequenced in a study of blood T cells in healthy people across ages. A J-beta primer mix and a sample-barcoded 5' primer were used in a second PCR of about 7 to 12 cycles. TCRdb recomputed calls from the 5' RACE reads with MiXCR, one row per CDR3 protein. Here the sample spans hundreds of thousands of distinct CDR3 sequences, 24% being singletons. These data were also filed under a second study, of T cells of mothers and their children.

The specimen was blood. The source is a boy aged 5 to 17 in good health.

This clonotype has only one observation. The chain couples TRBV28 to TRBJ2-1; no reliable D call. The last part of the DNA fits TRBJ2-7 better; the J call may be wrong. The CDR3 length is 13 residues. Looked up from germline, CDR1 is MDHEN and CDR2 is SYDVKM. DNA of the CDR3: TGTGCCAGCAGTTTACTAGAATCCTACGAGCAGTACTTC. It specifies CASSLLESYEQYF.

This clonotype was seen a handful of times. V is TRBV2 and J is TRBJ1-4; possibly TRBD1 for D (5 bases). The CDR3 has 15 amino acids. Trimming took off 8 bases at V and 8 bases at J, with 21 bases between the two ends. Germline V CDR1 and CDR2: SNHLY, FYNNEI. In nucleotides, the CDR3 is TGTGCCAGCTGTAAGGACACGAACTTTGAAGAAAAACTGTTTTTT. Protein: CASCKDTNFEEKLFF.

This chain uses TRBV29-1 with TRBJ2-3, with 9 bases matching TRBD2. Germline values: CDR1 SQVTM, CDR2 ANQGSEA. V lost 1 base to trimming and J lost 8 bases; unmatched junction nucleotides: 7. The CDR3 has 14 residues. CDR3 amino acids: CSVEAREGWGTQYF. Here the CDR3 DNA reads TGCAGCGTTGAAGCGCGGGAGGGATGGGGTACGCAGTATTTT.

The genes are TRBV10-3 and TRBJ1-4; the match to TRBD1 covers 8 bases. After removal of 3 bases from V and 8 bases from J, the junction contained 11 bases not matched to a gene. Per germline, CDR1 ENHRY and CDR2 SYGVKD. This CDR3 has 16 amino acids. The CDR3 spells CAISERMDRVDEKLFF. The CDR3 DNA follows: TGTGCCATCAGTGAACGTATGGACAGGGTGGACGAAAAACTGTTTTTT.

The chain uses TRBV20-1 and TRBJ1-1; the match to TRBD1 covers 11 bases. This CDR3 contains 13 residues. V was pared by 7 bases and J by 1 base, with 2 bases of the junction left unmatched. Germline values: CDR1 DFQATT, CDR2 SNEGSKA (reference sequence). The CDR3 nucleotides read TGCAGTGTCGGGACAGGGGGGAACACTGAAGCTTTCTTT. Translating gives CSVGTGGNTEAFF.

This clonotype was counted many times. V is TRBV7-3 and J is TRBJ1-5; D call uncertain. This CDR3 has 13 amino acids. The V gene lost 3 bases and the J gene lost 0 bases, with 3 bases spanning the gap. Germline lookup yields CDR1 SGHTA and CDR2 FQGTGA. The CDR3 protein is CASSFGSNQPQHF. The CDR3 nucleotides read TGTGCCAGCAGCTTCGGTAGCAATCAGCCCCAGCATTTT.

The chain has TRBV20-1 and TRBJ2-7; no reliable D call. CDR3 length equals 13 residues. CDR1 and CDR2 from the germline V gene are DFQATT and SNEGSKA (reference sequence). The V end was cut by 2 bases, the J end by 3 bases, with 11 bases between. In DNA form, the CDR3 reads TGCAGTGCTAGAAGGACGGCAATCTACGAGCAGTACTTC. Its protein product is CSARRTAIYEQYF.

This clonotype was observed a few times. The CDR3 nucleotides are TGTGCCAGCAGTTTCTCCAGCGGAGATGAGCAGTTCTTC. Amino acids: CASSFSSGDEQFF. The rearrangement joins TRBV28 to TRBJ2-1, with TRBD2 as a possible D gene (5 bases). V lost 3 bases to trimming and J lost 8 bases, with 11 bases between them. This CDR3 has 13 amino acids. CDR1 and CDR2 from the germline V gene are MDHEN and SYDVKM.

V is TRBV29-1 and J is TRBJ2-7, with D perhaps matching TRBD2 (6 bases). CDR1 and CDR2 from the germline V gene are SQVTM and ANQGSEA. The CDR3 runs 14 residues. Trimming removed 4 bases at V and 3 bases at J, with 16 bases between. In DNA, the CDR3 is TGCAGCGTTGGAGGTGGGGGGAAGGACTACGAGCAGTACTTC. Protein product: CSVGGGGKDYEQYF.

This clonotype appeared a few times. Written as DNA, the CDR3 is TGTGCCTGGAGGGACTGGGGAAAAAACATTCAGTACTTC. Translated: CAWRDWGKNIQYF. The chain joins TRBV30 to TRBJ2-4; TRBD2 is a possible D gene (5 bases). Germline V gives CDR1 GTSNPN, CDR2 SVGIG (reference sequence). V was cut by 3 bases and J by 4 bases, with 10 bases left in between. The CDR3 contains 13 residues.

The V gene is TRBV5-1, the J gene TRBJ2-3; D is perhaps TRBD2 (5 bases). This CDR3 comprises 15 residues. The germline gives CDR1 SGHRS, CDR2 YFSETQ. Trimming stripped 4 bases from V and 1 base from J, with 13 bases between. Written as DNA, the CDR3 is TGCGCCAGCAGCCTAGGCGGGCACCGCACAGATACGCAGTATTTT. Its protein product is CASSLGGHRTDTQYF. The whole variable domain, filled in from reference TRBV5-1 and TRBJ2-3, reads KAGVTQTPRYLIKTRGQQVTLSCSPISGHRSVSWYQQTPGQGLQFLFEYFSETQRNKGNFPGRFSGRQFSNSRSEMNVSTLELGDSALYLCASSLGGHRTDTQYFGPGTRLTVL.

This clonotype was seen more than once but under ten times. The chain carries TRBV12-3 or TRBV12-4 and TRBJ2-1; weak D call: TRBD2 (6 bases). V shed 7 bases and J shed 1 base, with 17 bases lying between them. The CDR3 consists of 16 residues. CDR3 bases: TGTGCCAGCACCTCAAGGGCAGGGAGGTCCTACAATGAGCAGTTCTTC. This gives the protein CASTSRAGRSYNEQFF.

This clonotype occurred a few times. The genes are TRBV15 and TRBJ2-3, with 12 nucleotides matching TRBD2. The trim removed 0 bases at V and 2 bases at J, leaving 6 bases unmatched. The CDR3 has 18 amino acids. The germline V gene has CDR1 LNHNV and CDR2 YYDKDF (reference sequence). The CDR3 loop reads CATSRDQPSGRATDTQYF. The CDR3 DNA reads as TGTGCCACCAGCAGAGATCAGCCTAGCGGGAGGGCCACAGATACGCAGTATTTT.

This clonotype was detected many times. The V call is TRBV7-9, the J call TRBJ1-4; 7 bases are a match to TRBD1. After removal of 1 base from V and 8 bases from J, the junction contained 7 bases not matched to a gene. This CDR3 has 15 amino acids. In germline, CDR1 is SEHNR, CDR2 FQNEAQ (reference sequence). Here the CDR3 reads CASSLDRGKKEKLFF. The DNA of the CDR3 is TGTGCCAGCAGCTTAGACAGGGGAAAAAAAGAAAAACTGTTTTTT.

The chain has TRBV11-2 and TRBJ2-2; 11 nucleotides match TRBD1. This CDR3 has 16 amino acids. Unmatched junction bases numbered 5, after V lost 6 bases and J lost 2 bases. CDR1 and CDR2 (germline): SGHAT, FQNNGV. For the CDR3, the DNA is TGTGCCAGCAGGCGGACAGGGGGCCGCAACACCGGGGAGCTGTTTTTT. The encoded protein is CASRRTGGRNTGELFF.

V usage is TRBV11-1 and J usage is TRBJ2-3; the D gene could be TRBD1 or TRBD2 (5 bases each). V lost 3 bases, J lost 2 bases, and 15 bases lay in between. The CDR3 consists of 16 residues. Germline CDR1 is SGHAT and CDR2 is FQDESV (reference sequence). The CDR3 DNA follows: TGTGCCAGCAGCTTCGGGGCGAATTTCGACACAGATACGCAGTATTTT. Protein: CASSFGANFDTDTQYF.

V gene TRBV27 combines with J gene TRBJ2-5; TRBD2 agrees at 15 bases. The germline gives CDR1 MNHEY, CDR2 SMNVEV (reference sequence). The CDR3 consists of 16 residues. The junction had 6 bases not matched to a gene; V was cut back by 5 bases and J by 5 bases. The CDR3 reads CASSVGLAGGMETQYF. DNA for the CDR3: TGTGCCAGCAGTGTCGGACTAGCGGGAGGGATGGAGACCCAGTACTTC.

This clonotype was observed a few times. The V call is TRBV7-2, the J call TRBJ2-1, with TRBD1 matching 9 bases. The germline V gene encodes CDR1 SGHTA and CDR2 FQGNSA. This CDR3 comprises 15 residues. The ends lost 4 bases at V and 7 bases at J; junction bases unmatched: 8. DNA of the CDR3: TGTGCCAGCAGCTCCGGACAGGGGATAGGGAATGAGCAGTTCTTC. It translates to CASSSGQGIGNEQFF.

This clonotype was seen a few times. The V call is TRBV3-1, the J call TRBJ2-5, with D perhaps TRBD2 (5 bases). The J call may be in error: the DNA end matches TRBJ2-7 better. Germline V gene data show CDR1 as LGHDT and CDR2 as YNNKEL (reference sequence). CDR3 length: 15 amino acids. The DNA of the CDR3 is TGTGCCAGCAGCCAAGCGGGGATAGCAGCCTACGAGCAGTACTTC. Protein sequence: CASSQAGIAAYEQYF.

The V gene is TRBV20-1, the J gene TRBJ1-2; D call uncertain. Germline CDR1 is DFQATT and CDR2 is SNEGSKA (reference sequence). V lost 0 bases, J lost 0 bases, and 14 bases lay in between. This CDR3 spans 16 amino acids. CDR3 region: CSARDRSRGANYGYTF. For the CDR3, the DNA is TGCAGTGCTAGAGATCGTTCCCGGGGAGCTAACTATGGCTACACCTTC.

The rearrangement uses TRBV4-3 and TRBJ1-5, with 11 positions matching TRBD1. Germline CDR1 is LGHNA and CDR2 is YSLEER. The CDR3 runs to 15 residues. The ends lost 4 bases at V and 7 bases at J; junction bases unmatched: 6. This chain's CDR3 is CASSLSRTGGQPQHF. CDR3 sequence (DNA): TGCGCCAGCAGCCTTTCACGGACAGGGGGCCAGCCCCAGCATTTT.